The sequence of this T cell receptor beta chain was determined in a study of blood T cell repertoires in COVID-19. Study background: Material from acute and convalescent COVID-19 was sourced from the United States, Italy and Spain. Sources were T cells, B-cell-depleted T cells, or PBMCs; the material itself was cDNA or gDNA.

Enrollment of patients from Seattle took place during active infection, with longitudinal follow-up. Germline V gene lookup returns CDR1 SGHNT and CDR2 YENEEA. This CDR3 is built from 17 residues. V lost 0 bases and J 0 bases, leaving 12 bases between the germline ends. The repertoire was sequenced with immunoSEQ multiplex PCR; TCRdb's copy has only in-frame clones and lacks some. The data hold 250,000 to 300,000 clones, with approximately 87% observed a single time. The sequenced sample consisted of peripheral blood. The rearrangement links TRBV11-3 to TRBJ2-1; D is unresolved. The receptor comes from a woman aged 30 to 39 with COVID-19, enrolled during active disease. The CDR3 loop reads CASSLEGAVPSYNEQFF. The DNA of the CDR3 is TGTGCCAGCAGCTTAGAAGGTGCGGTACCCTCCTACAATGAGCAGTTCTTC.